A single sample gave rise to the 30 T cell receptor beta chains below, sequenced in a study of lymphopenia after photon versus proton radiotherapy. Data came from immunoSEQ multiplex PCR; TCRdb stores just in-frame clones and leaves some out. Of some 7,300 clones listed, about 90% were seen once; the top ten hold approximately 15%. The input for sequencing was peripheral blood, taken from a patient treated with photon-based radiotherapy. These receptors all come from a man aged 60 to 69 with cholangiocarcinoma.

This chain connects TRBV9 to TRBJ1-4; D gene ambiguous. This CDR3 is built from 16 residues. With 3 bases removed from V and 0 bases from J, the gap between germline ends came to 12 bases. Germline V gene lookup returns CDR1 SGDLS and CDR2 YYNGEE. The CDR3 bases are TGTGCCAGCAGCGGAGGACTCAGTGCAACTAATGAAAAACTGTTTTTT. As protein: CASSGGLSATNEKLFF.

This chain links TRBV18 with TRBJ2-1, with 8 bases matching TRBD1. V gave up 3 bases and J gave up 10 bases; unmatched junction bases: 2. CDR1 and CDR2 (germline): KGHSH, LQKENI. CDR3 length: 12 residues. CDR3: CASSPRDREQFF. The CDR3 DNA is TGTGCCAGCTCACCGAGGGACAGGGAGCAGTTCTTC.

The rearrangement links TRBV6-5 to TRBJ2-7, with 7 bases fitting TRBD1. The germline V gene encodes CDR1 MNHEY and CDR2 SVGAGI. V dropped 6 bases and J dropped 6; count of bases not matched to a gene: 5. There are 12 residues in the CDR3. The CDR3 is CASSKTGFEQYF. In DNA, the CDR3 is TGTGCCAGCAGCAAGACAGGGTTCGAGCAGTACTTC.

V gene TRBV10-3 combines with J gene TRBJ2-5; D may be TRBD2 (6 bases). CDR3 length equals 16 residues. Per the germline V gene, CDR1 is ENHRY and CDR2 is SYGVKD. V was shortened by 3 bases and J by 3 bases, with 17 bases between the two germline ends. The CDR3 here is CAISERGWQLEETQYF. The CDR3 DNA reads as TGTGCCATCAGTGAACGGGGGTGGCAGCTAGAAGAGACCCAGTACTTC.

This chain links TRBV6-1 with TRBJ2-5, with TRBD2 matching over 11 bases. This CDR3 is built from 13 residues. Germline CDR1 MNHNS, CDR2 SASEGT. Trimming took 7 bases from V and 9 from J; bases not matched to a gene: 7. The CDR3 protein is CASKASGGFAQYF. The CDR3 DNA reads as TGTGCCAGCAAAGCTAGCGGGGGGTTCGCCCAGTACTTC.

V gene TRBV2 combines with J gene TRBJ2-7; 7 bases map to TRBD1. Trimming took 7 bases from V and 6 from J; bases not matched to a gene: 12. Per germline, CDR1 SNHLY and CDR2 FYNNEI. The CDR3 has 14 amino acids. The CDR3 region is CASNHEGDRVEQYF. The DNA of the CDR3 is TGTGCCAGCAACCATGAGGGCGACAGGGTCGAGCAGTACTTC. The variable domain in full, with the rest retrieved from reference TRBV2 and TRBJ2-7, is EPEVTQTPSHQVTQMGQEVILRCVPISNHLYFYWYRQILGQKVEFLVSFYNNEISEKSEIFDDQFSVERPDGSNFTLKIRSTKLEDSAMYFCASNHEGDRVEQYFGPGTRLTVT.

This chain joins TRBV7-2 and TRBJ2-5; D possibly corresponds to TRBD2 (6 bases). The V end lost 1 base, the J end lost 1 base, and 10 bases lay between the germline ends. Per the germline V gene, CDR1 is SGHTA and CDR2 is FQGNSA. This CDR3 contains 15 residues. The CDR3 loop reads CASSLEAGSQETQYF. CDR3 coding DNA: TGTGCCAGCAGCTTAGAGGCGGGGAGCCAAGAGACCCAGTACTTC.

This sequence joins TRBV6-1 and TRBJ2-1; D possibly corresponds to TRBD2 (6 bases). Per the germline V gene, CDR1 is MNHNS and CDR2 is SASEGT. Trimming left V 2 bases short and J 4 bases short, with 15 bases between. CDR3 length: 16 amino acids. The CDR3 loop reads CASSEIGGNRYNEQFF. Written as DNA, the CDR3 is TGTGCCAGCAGTGAAATTGGAGGGAATAGGTACAATGAGCAGTTCTTC.

CDR3 nucleotides: TGCGCCAGCAGCCAGGGCCCGGGACAGCTCATTTATGGCTACACCTTC. Protein: CASSQGPGQLIYGYTF. This chain uses TRBV4-1 with TRBJ1-2, with 7 bases fitting TRBD1. The CDR3 runs to 16 residues. The ends lost 3 bases at V and 5 bases at J; junction bases unmatched: 12. From germline, CDR1 is MGHRA and CDR2 YSYEKL.

The chain recombines TRBV11-2 with TRBJ2-1; a possible D gene is TRBD2 (5 bases). The CDR3 covers 13 residues. V lost 3 bases and J lost 4, with 7 bases in between. Per the germline V gene, CDR1 is SGHAT and CDR2 is FQNNGV. The CDR3 nucleotides are TGTGCCAGCAGCTTCGAGCGGTACAATGAGCAGTTCTTC. This gives the protein CASSFERYNEQFF.

This clone was observed a single time. This chain links TRBV18 with TRBJ2-3; TRBD2 matches 7 bases. The V gene end was trimmed by 6 bases and the J gene end by 2 bases; junction bases not matched to a gene: 8. The V gene's germline CDR1 is KGHSH and CDR2 LQKENI. The CDR3 runs 15 residues. DNA for the CDR3: TGTGCCAGCTCCCGAGCAGCGGGGACCACAGATACGCAGTATTTT. It translates to CASSRAAGTTDTQYF.

The chain recombines TRBV9 with TRBJ2-2; D is uncertain. The germline CDR1 and CDR2 sequences are SGDLS and YYNGEE. The V gene lost 0 bases and the J gene lost 0 bases, with 6 bases spanning the gap. The CDR3 length is 15 residues. DNA for the CDR3: TGTGCCAGCAGCGTAGCCAATTCGAACACCGGGGAGCTGTTTTTT. It translates to CASSVANSNTGELFF.

In its sample, this clone was seen once. The V call is TRBV19, the J call TRBJ2-7; 8 nucleotides match TRBD1. The junction had 4 bases not matched to a gene; V was cut back by 1 base and J by 2 bases. The CDR3 runs to 15 residues. Germline assignment: CDR1 LNHDA and CDR2 SQIVND (reference sequence). The CDR3 is CASSIATGDPYEQYF. The CDR3 DNA reads as TGTGCCAGTAGTATAGCGACAGGGGATCCCTACGAGCAGTACTTC.

The CDR3 reads CASSPESISRYNEQFF. In DNA, the CDR3 is TGTGCCAGCAGCCCCGAATCGATTAGCCGGTACAATGAGCAGTTCTTC. The chain carries TRBV11-1 and TRBJ2-1; no definite D call. V dropped 5 bases and J dropped 4 bases, with 18 bases sitting between them. The CDR3 loop spans 16 amino acids. Looked up from germline, CDR1 is SGHAT and CDR2 is FQDESV (reference sequence).

CDR3 loop: CASSLRPPSGVYNEQFF. In DNA form, the CDR3 reads TGTGCCAGCAGTTTAAGACCTCCTAGCGGGGTTTACAATGAGCAGTTCTTC. The chain carries TRBV28 and TRBJ2-1; TRBD2 agrees at 9 bases. CDR1 MDHEN and CDR2 SYDVKM come from the germline V gene. The CDR3 runs to 17 residues. J was trimmed by 4 bases and V by 2 bases; bases with no gene match: 9.

For the CDR3, the DNA is TGTGCCAGCAGCCAAGAGCTCAAGGGCTCACCCCTCCACTTT. As protein: CASSQELKGSPLHF. The rearrangement uses TRBV14 and TRBJ1-6, with unresolved D. CDR1 is SGHDN and CDR2 is FVKESK in the germline V gene. There are 14 residues in the CDR3. Trimming left V 0 bases short and J 10 bases short, with 10 bases between.

The rearrangement uses TRBV5-4 and TRBJ2-2; D remains ambiguous. CDR3 length equals 15 residues. V was pared by 4 bases and J by 3 bases, with 13 bases between. The germline gives CDR1 SGHNT, CDR2 YYREEE (reference sequence). CDR3 nucleotides: TGTGCCAGCAGCCGGTACTATAGGGACACCGGGGAGCTGTTTTTT. Protein: CASSRYYRDTGELFF.

This clone was counted once. This rearrangement joins TRBV10-3 to TRBJ2-5; unclear D gene. Germline V gene data show CDR1 as ENHRY and CDR2 as SYGVKD. The CDR3 sequence is 13 residues long. V was trimmed by 7 bases and J by 4 bases, leaving 13 bases between them. The CDR3 is CAINKRETETQYF. CDR3 DNA sequence: TGTGCCATCAATAAAAGGGAAACAGAGACCCAGTACTTC.

This rearrangement joins TRBV27 to TRBJ2-7; 10 positions match TRBD2. The CDR3 runs 14 residues. Looked up from germline, CDR1 is MNHEY and CDR2 is SMNVEV (reference sequence). The trim removed 5 bases at V and 6 bases at J, leaving 7 bases unmatched. CDR3 DNA sequence: TGTGCCAGCAGTCCCCCAGCGGGAGGGCGCGAGCAGTACTTC. Its translation is CASSPPAGGREQYF.

This clone was detected only once. The V gene is TRBV9, the J gene TRBJ2-2, with D possibly matching TRBD2 (6 bases). Trimming pared 4 bases from V and 6 bases from J, leaving 13 bases between. The CDR3 loop spans 14 amino acids. CDR1 and CDR2 (germline): SGDLS, YYNGEE. CDR3 sequence: CASSPSRGSGELFF. The CDR3 DNA reads as TGTGCCAGCAGCCCAAGTCGGGGGTCCGGGGAGCTGTTTTTT.

This clone was picked up one time. This chain uses TRBV7-9 with TRBJ2-3, with D uncertain. The CDR3 runs to 15 residues. In germline, CDR1 is SEHNR, CDR2 FQNEAQ (reference sequence). V was clipped by 5 bases and J by 0 bases, with 12 bases between them. The CDR3 DNA sequence: TGTGCCAGCAGCCCCGATTTCGTGAGCACAGATACGCAGTATTTT. Its protein product is CASSPDFVSTDTQYF.

V usage is TRBV5-5 and J usage is TRBJ1-5; unclear D gene. Germline values: CDR1 SGHKS, CDR2 YYEKEE (reference sequence). The CDR3 length is 15 residues. Deletions cut 4 bases from V and 0 bases from J, with 11 bases between. CDR3 nucleotides: TGTGCCAGCAGCCCCCTGGTGAATAGCAATCAGCCCCAGCATTTT. Translating it yields CASSPLVNSNQPQHF.

The chain uses TRBV6-6 and TRBJ2-5; TRBD2 aligns across 11 bases. The V segment lost 6 bases and the J segment 4 bases; nucleotides outside the gene matches: 4. Germline values: CDR1 MNHNY, CDR2 SVGAGI (reference sequence). The CDR3 has 14 residues. This CDR3 is CASRASGRLETQYF. DNA for the CDR3: TGTGCCAGCAGAGCTAGCGGGAGGTTAGAGACCCAGTACTTC.

This clone has a single count. The chain carries TRBV18 and TRBJ2-4, with 7 nucleotides matching TRBD1. J was trimmed by 0 bases and V by 1 base; bases with no gene match: 6. The CDR3 has 17 amino acids. Germline CDR1 and CDR2: KGHSH and LQKENI. CDR3: CASSPLGTDLAKNIQYF. The CDR3 nucleotides read TGTGCCAGCTCACCACTAGGGACAGACCTAGCCAAAAACATTCAGTACTTC.

The chain links TRBV11-2 to TRBJ2-2; D gene unclear. The CDR3 is 14 residues long. Germline CDR1 and CDR2: SGHAT and FQNNGV. V was cut by 1 base and J by 3 bases, with 6 bases left in between. The CDR3, as DNA: TGTGCCAGCAGCTTAGTTGGCCACACCGGGGAGCTGTTTTTT. Protein: CASSLVGHTGELFF.

The genes are TRBV11-3 and TRBJ1-1; D not certain. The CDR3 loop spans 14 amino acids. The germline V and J ends were trimmed by 2 bases and 0 bases, with 7 bases remaining between them. Germline V gene lookup returns CDR1 SGHNT and CDR2 YENEEA. The CDR3 sequence is CASSLQSLNTEAFF. The CDR3 DNA reads TGTGCCAGCAGCTTACAATCTTTGAACACTGAAGCTTTCTTT.

The chain uses TRBV2 and TRBJ1-4, with TRBD1 matching over 8 bases. The germline V gene encodes CDR1 SNHLY and CDR2 FYNNEI. The V and J ends lost 7 bases and 1 base, in that order; junction bases with no gene match: 2. This CDR3 has 14 amino acids. The DNA of the CDR3 is TGTGCCAGCAAGACAGGGGTAACTAATGAAAAACTGTTTTTT. Residues: CASKTGVTNEKLFF.

The gene calls are TRBV5-1 and TRBJ1-1, with TRBD1 identical over 9 bases. This CDR3 comprises 16 residues. CDR1 and CDR2 from the germline V gene are SGHRS and YFSETQ. V shed 4 bases and J 4 bases; nucleotides not matched to a gene: 11. CDR3 nucleotides: TGCGCCAGCAGCGCGGTTACAGGGGGCGCGGGCACTGAAGCTTTCTTT. It is translated as CASSAVTGGAGTEAFF.

This clone was counted only a few times. The gene calls are TRBV18 and TRBJ2-4, with D uncertain. The CDR3 sequence is 14 residues long. Trimming left V 3 bases short and J 7 bases short, with 13 bases between. Germline assignment: CDR1 KGHSH and CDR2 LQKENI. The CDR3 protein is CASSPGPGRNIQYF. Written as DNA, the CDR3 is TGTGCCAGCTCACCCGGGCCGGGTCGGAACATTCAGTACTTC.

The rearrangement links TRBV6-6 to TRBJ2-3; no clear D gene. The CDR3 totals 12 residues. Germline CDR1 reads MNHNY; CDR2 reads SVGAGI (reference sequence). Trimming pared 4 bases from V and 4 bases from J, leaving 6 bases between. The CDR3 bases are TGTGCCAGCAGTTCCGAGCCAGATACGCAGTATTTT. It yields the protein CASSSEPDTQYF.